Listed below are T cell receptor beta chains from one sample, sequenced in a study of beta chain features in type 1 diabetes. Sequenced by immunoSEQ multiplex PCR; TCRdb stores in-frame clones only, minus some. The sample holds around 250,000 clones, 25% to 35% seen once. Sequenced sample: central memory CD4+ T cells from blood. The source of these receptors is a man aged 25-40 years in good health. Each CDR3 is given with its conserved first and last residue. The D gene is left open where the match is weak. Clone size is shown for a subset of rows, as once, few, many or a class of expanded clone.

V gene: TRBV30; clone size: .; J gene: TRBJ2-6; D gene: TRBD1; CDR3 protein: CALQGNGANVLTF; CDR3 DNA: TGTGCCTTACAGGGGAATGGGGCCAACGTCCTGACTTTC
V gene: TRBV9; clone size: few; J gene: TRBJ2-7; D gene: TRBD2; CDR3 protein: CASSVETSSPYEQYF; CDR3 DNA: TGTGCCAGCAGCGTAGAGACTAGCTCTCCCTACGAGCAGTACTTC
V gene: TRBV10-3; clone size: .; J gene: TRBJ2-3; D gene: .; CDR3 protein: CAISDPLSTDTQYF; CDR3 DNA: TGTGCCATCAGTGATCCTCTTAGCACAGATACGCAGTATTTT
V gene: TRBV9; clone size: .; J gene: TRBJ2-3; D gene: TRBD2; CDR3 protein: CASSARLAGDTDTQYF; CDR3 DNA: TGTGCCAGCAGCGCCCGACTAGCGGGGGACACAGATACGCAGTATTTT
V gene: TRBV29-1; clone size: few; J gene: TRBJ2-7; D gene: .; CDR3 protein: CSGSVGGDYEQYF; CDR3 DNA: TGCAGCGGATCAGTAGGCGGGGACTACGAGCAGTACTTC
V gene: TRBV18; clone size: few; J gene: TRBJ1-4; D gene: .; CDR3 protein: CASSPREGRNEKLFF; CDR3 DNA: TGTGCCAGCTCACCACGCGAGGGCAGGAATGAAAAACTGTTTTTT
V gene: TRBV7-8; clone size: .; J gene: TRBJ2-3; D gene: TRBD2; CDR3 protein: CASSLARIGLAGKASTDTQYF; CDR3 DNA: TGTGCCAGCAGCTTAGCGAGGATAGGACTAGCGGGGAAGGCTAGCACAGATACGCAGTATTTT
V gene: TRBV10-2; clone size: few; J gene: TRBJ2-1; D gene: TRBD1; CDR3 protein: CASSPGGNEQFF; CDR3 DNA: TGCGCCAGCAGTCCAGGGGGCAATGAGCAGTTCTTC
V gene: TRBV14; clone size: .; J gene: TRBJ2-1; D gene: TRBD2; CDR3 protein: CASSRGTSGRWDNEQFF; CDR3 DNA: TGTGCCAGCAGCCGCGGGACTAGCGGGAGGTGGGACAATGAGCAGTTCTTC
V gene: TRBV19; clone size: once; J gene: TRBJ2-1; D gene: .; CDR3 protein: CASGASALNEQFF; CDR3 DNA: TGTGCCTCAGGGGCTAGCGCCTTGAATGAGCAGTTCTTC
V gene: TRBV28; clone size: many; J gene: TRBJ2-1; D gene: .; CDR3 protein: CASRTQGSSYNEQFF; CDR3 DNA: TGTGCCAGCAGAACGCAGGGGAGCTCCTACAATGAGCAGTTCTTC
V gene: TRBV6-6; clone size: .; J gene: TRBJ2-1; D gene: .; CDR3 protein: CASSYSGPQGRPLFF; CDR3 DNA: TGTGCCAGCAGTTACTCGGGTCCTCAGGGACGTCCTTTGTTCTTC
V gene: TRBV19; clone size: .; J gene: TRBJ2-1; D gene: TRBD1; CDR3 protein: CASSHPRGQGQDEQFF; CDR3 DNA: TGTGCCAGTAGTCACCCACGGGGACAGGGTCAAGATGAGCAGTTCTTC
V gene: TRBV6-5; clone size: once; J gene: TRBJ2-5; D gene: TRBD1; CDR3 protein: CASRNTGGDQTQYF; CDR3 DNA: TGTGCCAGCAGAAACACAGGGGGCGATCAGACCCAGTACTTC
V gene: TRBV5-1; clone size: .; J gene: TRBJ2-7; D gene: .; CDR3 protein: CASRQDAYEQYF; CDR3 DNA: TGCGCCAGCAGACAGGATGCCTACGAGCAGTACTTC
V gene: TRBV29-1; clone size: few; J gene: TRBJ1-1; D gene: TRBD1; CDR3 protein: CSHLGQGNTEAFF; CDR3 DNA: TGCAGCCACCTGGGACAGGGTAACACTGAAGCTTTCTTT
V gene: TRBV5-1; clone size: few; J gene: TRBJ2-7; D gene: TRBD2; CDR3 protein: CASASNSGRSYEQYF; CDR3 DNA: TGCGCCAGCGCGTCGAATAGCGGGCGTTCCTACGAGCAGTACTTC
V gene: TRBV5-1; clone size: .; J gene: TRBJ2-3; D gene: .; CDR3 protein: CASSLTSDTQYF; CDR3 DNA: TGCGCCAGCAGCTTAACATCAGATACGCAGTATTTT
V gene: TRBV5-1; clone size: .; J gene: TRBJ2-5; D gene: TRBD1; CDR3 protein: CASSLGDRGETQYF; CDR3 DNA: TGCGCCAGCAGCTTGGGGGACAGGGGAGAGACCCAGTACTTC
V gene: TRBV2; clone size: .; J gene: TRBJ2-6; D gene: .; CDR3 protein: CASSAQAGGANVLTF; CDR3 DNA: TGTGCCAGCAGTGCACAGGCAGGTGGGGCCAACGTCCTGACTTTC
V gene: TRBV6-6; clone size: many; J gene: TRBJ1-2; D gene: TRBD1; CDR3 protein: CASTGTGNGYTF; CDR3 DNA: TGTGCCAGCACCGGGACAGGGAATGGCTACACCTTC
V gene: TRBV6-5; clone size: .; J gene: TRBJ1-2; D gene: .; CDR3 protein: CASTSQLNYGYTF; CDR3 DNA: TGTGCCAGCACCTCACAGCTTAACTATGGCTACACCTTC
V gene: TRBV10-1; clone size: few; J gene: TRBJ2-7; D gene: TRBD2; CDR3 protein: CASSGGSGGTEQYF; CDR3 DNA: TGCGCCAGCAGTGGAGGTAGCGGGGGGACCGAGCAGTACTTC
V gene: TRBV7-2; clone size: few; J gene: TRBJ2-7; D gene: TRBD2; CDR3 protein: CASSPNPGGSYEQYF; CDR3 DNA: TGTGCCAGCAGCCCAAATCCGGGGGGCTCCTACGAGCAGTACTTC
V gene: TRBV2; clone size: .; J gene: TRBJ1-4; D gene: TRBD1; CDR3 protein: CASRSDRHNEKLFF; CDR3 DNA: TGTGCCAGCAGATCGGACAGGCATAATGAAAAACTGTTTTTT
V gene: TRBV14; clone size: many; J gene: TRBJ2-7; D gene: .; CDR3 protein: CASSQDFGQSYEQYF; CDR3 DNA: TGTGCCAGCAGCCAAGATTTTGGGCAATCCTACGAGCAGTACTTC
V gene: TRBV19; clone size: .; J gene: TRBJ1-2; D gene: .; CDR3 protein: CASHPQFDYGYTF; CDR3 DNA: TGTGCCAGCCACCCTCAGTTTGACTATGGCTACACCTTC
V gene: TRBV5-1; clone size: .; J gene: TRBJ2-6; D gene: .; CDR3 protein: CASRPGEAGANVLTF; CDR3 DNA: TGCGCCAGCAGGCCCGGGGAGGCTGGGGCCAACGTCCTGACTTTC
V gene: TRBV6-5; clone size: few; J gene: TRBJ1-1; D gene: TRBD1; CDR3 protein: CASRPDRGEAFF; CDR3 DNA: TGTGCCAGCAGACCAGACAGGGGTGAAGCTTTCTTT
V gene: TRBV7-2; clone size: .; J gene: TRBJ1-2; D gene: .; CDR3 protein: CASSSRGNYGYTF; CDR3 DNA: TGTGCCAGCAGCTCCCGGGGGAACTATGGCTACACCTTC
V gene: TRBV30; clone size: many; J gene: TRBJ2-7; D gene: .; CDR3 protein: CAWSPVHEQYF; CDR3 DNA: TGTGCCTGGAGTCCTGTACACGAGCAGTACTTC
V gene: TRBV4-3; clone size: .; J gene: TRBJ1-5; D gene: .; CDR3 protein: CASSQDLNQPQHF; CDR3 DNA: TGCGCCAGCAGCCAAGATCTTAATCAGCCCCAGCATTTT
V gene: TRBV7-2; clone size: .; J gene: TRBJ2-5; D gene: .; CDR3 protein: CASSSGQETQYF; CDR3 DNA: TGTGCCAGCAGCTCTGGGCAAGAGACCCAGTACTTC
V gene: TRBV25-1; clone size: many; J gene: TRBJ2-5; D gene: .; CDR3 protein: CASSEAQARETQYF; CDR3 DNA: TGTGCCAGCAGTGAAGCGCAGGCCAGGGAGACCCAGTACTTC
V gene: TRBV2; clone size: .; J gene: TRBJ1-1; D gene: TRBD1; CDR3 protein: CASSGQGMNTEAFF; CDR3 DNA: TGTGCCAGCAGTGGACAGGGGATGAACACTGAAGCTTTCTTT